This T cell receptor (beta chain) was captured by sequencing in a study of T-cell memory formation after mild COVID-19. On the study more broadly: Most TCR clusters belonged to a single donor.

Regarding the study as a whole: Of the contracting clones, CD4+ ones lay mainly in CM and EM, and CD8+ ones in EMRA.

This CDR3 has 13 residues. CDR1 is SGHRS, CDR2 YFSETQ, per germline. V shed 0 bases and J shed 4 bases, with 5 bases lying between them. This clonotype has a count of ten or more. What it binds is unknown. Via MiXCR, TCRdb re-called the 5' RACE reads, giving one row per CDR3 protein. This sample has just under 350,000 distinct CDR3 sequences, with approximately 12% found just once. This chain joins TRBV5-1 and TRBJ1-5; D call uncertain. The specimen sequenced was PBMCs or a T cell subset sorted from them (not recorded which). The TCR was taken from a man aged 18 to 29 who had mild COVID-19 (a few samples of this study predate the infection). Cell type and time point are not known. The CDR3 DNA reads TGCGCCAGCAGCTTGGGCTGGAATCAGCCCCAGCATTTT. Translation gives CASSLGWNQPQHF.